The present T cell receptor beta chain was sequenced within a study of tumor and adjacent non-tumor tissue in lung cancer. Study-level background: Patients were aged 31 to 76, around ten men and 5 women, stage I to III. Samples averaged about 3.8 million productive TCRbeta reads each.

This CDR3 has 17 residues. Germline-derived CDR1 and CDR2 are ENHRY and SYGVKD. A modified ARM-PCR protocol with three rounds of nested PCR amplified TCRbeta. Using its own MiXCR run on the multiplex PCR reads, TCRdb lists one record per CDR3 protein. The table has about 80,000 distinct CDR3 sequences, around 86% seen once. No cell sorting was done before RNA was extracted from the tissue. Points on this clonotype: The antigen is undetermined.

Study results and limitations: Significantly higher TCR diversity was found in tumor than normal lung. Higher tumor TCR diversity was associated with shorter survival.

The TCR originated in a woman between 50 and 59 years old with non-small cell lung cancer. This rearrangement joins TRBV10-3 to TRBJ2-1, with TRBD2 matching over 12 bases. Sequencing was performed on lung tumor tissue. The chain's CDR3 is CTAPRLAGGTSYNEQFF. DNA of the CDR3: TGTACCGCCCCACGGCTAGCGGGAGGGACCTCCTACAATGAGCAGTTCTTC.